This TCR beta chain appears in the sequencing data of a study of identifying expanded T cells in peripheral blood. The assay was immunoSEQ multiplex PCR, and TCRdb's table has in-frame clones only and misses some. The sample contains about 82,000 clones, about 87% of which appear only once. Looked up from germline, CDR1 is SQVTM and CDR2 is ANQGSEA. Germline trimming cut 6 bases from V and 5 bases from J; bases unmatched to any gene: 4. This CDR3 spans 13 amino acids. This sequence originates from a person aged 18 to 69 in good health. The chain recombines TRBV29-1 with TRBJ1-4; 9 nucleotides align to TRBD1. Source material: blood. The CDR3 region is CSVLDRGNEKLFF. For the CDR3, the DNA is TGCAGCGTCTTAGACAGGGGGAATGAAAAACTGTTTTTT.